This record concerns one T cell receptor beta chain sequence. Antigen: not known. This record belongs to a study of somatic mutations in cytotoxic T cells in rheumatoid arthritis. Trimming took 4 bases from V and 1 from J, leaving 31 bases between them. This CDR3 spans 20 amino acids. The V gene's germline CDR1 is SQVTM and CDR2 ANQGSEA. Here immunoSEQ multiplex PCR was the method, and the copy in TCRdb shows in-frame clones only, minus some. The sample holds about 16,000 clones, 75% to 80% seen once. General study results and limits: Age was associated with higher CD8+ clonality in rheumatoid arthritis patients, not in healthy controls.

Material for sequencing was CD8+ T cells sorted from blood. V usage is TRBV29-1 and J usage is TRBJ2-5; no reliable D call. The receptor was isolated from an adult with rheumatoid arthritis. The CDR3: CSVVDPSSPRWLTIQETQYF. The CDR3 coding sequence is TGCAGCGTTGTTGATCCCTCCTCCCCCCGATGGCTGACAATCCAAGAGACCCAGTACTTC.